Presented here are 32 T cell receptor beta chains from one specimen sequenced in a study of human CD8 memory T cell subsets. Construction of TCR beta libraries was accomplished by means of UMI-labeled 5' RACE. From the 5' RACE reads, TCRdb lists one entry per CDR3 protein and no DNA. The sample totals 9,500 to 15,000 distinct CDR3 sequences; its top ten clones hold approximately 15%. The sequencing sample was made of CD8+ T cells from PBMCs. Source of these receptors: a human donor in good health.

The J gene is TRBJ2-1, the V gene TRBV28; TCRdb calls TRBD2, which cannot be checked without DNA. The CDR3 extends over 15 amino acids. The germline V gene has CDR1 MDHEN and CDR2 SYDVKM. CDR3 region: CASRRDSSSYNEQFF.

The rearrangement joins TRBV9 to TRBJ2-1. CDR3 length: 13 amino acids. Germline V gene data show CDR1 as SGDLS and CDR2 as YYNGEE. The CDR3: CASSEVHRLEQFF. Based on the CDR3 plus reference TRBV9 and TRBJ2-1, the full variable domain is DSGVTQTPKHLITATGQRVTLRCSPRSGDLSVYWYQQSLDQGLQFLIQYYNGEERAKGNILERFSAQQFPDLHSELNLSSLELGDSALYFCASSEVHRLEQFFGPGTRLTVL.

The chain carries TRBV6-2 or TRBV6-3 and TRBJ2-7; the TRBD1 assignment by TCRdb is unverifiable without DNA. Germline-derived CDR1 and CDR2 are MNHEY and SVGEGT. The CDR3 spans 16 residues. The CDR3: CASSYSGTDLFYEQYF.

The rearrangement uses TRBV12-5 and TRBJ2-5; absent DNA, TCRdb's TRBD1 call cannot be checked. Germline V gene data show CDR1 as LGHNT and CDR2 as FRNRAP. The CDR3 totals 16 residues. CDR3 loop: CASGPPTGLLQETQYF.

The chain uses TRBV14 and TRBJ2-1; TCRdb returns TRBD1, unconfirmable since there is no DNA. Per germline, CDR1 SGHDN and CDR2 FVKESK. The CDR3 is 16 amino acids. The CDR3 here is CASSQDQGTEYNEQFF.

This clonotype is classed as medium-sized (0.01 to 0.1%) by frequency. This chain connects TRBV6-2 or TRBV6-3 to TRBJ1-1; the D call of TRBD1 rests on TCRdb alone, since no DNA is present to check it. The CDR3 sequence is 15 residues long. Germline loops: CDR1 MNHEY, CDR2 SVGEGT. This CDR3 reads CASSTSRTGWTEAFF.

CDR3: CSARDPLAGGKINNEQFF. The chain employs TRBV20-1 and TRBJ2-1; the TCRdb D gene call, TRBD1, has no DNA to confirm it. The CDR3 runs 18 residues. In germline, CDR1 is DFQATT, CDR2 SNEGSKA (reference sequence).

The genes are TRBV4-3 and TRBJ2-3; TCRdb proposes TRBD1, but this gene call is untestable without DNA. The germline CDR1 and CDR2 sequences are LGHNA and YSLEER. The CDR3 consists of 17 residues. CDR3: CASSQKLAGQGTDTQYF.

V and J are TRBV20-1 and TRBJ2-7; the TRBD2 assignment by TCRdb is unverifiable without DNA. The CDR3 sequence is 13 residues long. Looked up from germline, CDR1 is DFQATT and CDR2 is SNEGSKA (reference sequence). This chain's CDR3 is CSARGTDSYEQYF.

The V call is TRBV11-2, the J call TRBJ2-3; TCRdb gives TRBD2 as the D gene, but with no DNA this cannot be confirmed. This CDR3 is 16 amino acids long. Germline CDR1 and CDR2: SGHAT and FQNNGV. The CDR3 spells CASSLQTSGGSNTQYF.

The chain is built from TRBV6-2 or TRBV6-3 and TRBJ1-2. CDR1 is MNHEY and CDR2 is SVGEGT in the germline V gene. This CDR3 has 14 amino acids. The CDR3 spells CASSYSRSEYGYTF.

The V gene is TRBV3-1, the J gene TRBJ2-7; there is no DNA to check the TCRdb D call of TRBD1. Germline lookup yields CDR1 LGHDT and CDR2 YNNKEL (reference sequence). This CDR3 has 14 amino acids. This CDR3 reads CASSALRGEVEQYF.

The V gene is TRBV6-6, the J gene TRBJ1-4. The length of the CDR3 is 14 residues. The germline gives CDR1 MNHNY, CDR2 SVGAGI (reference sequence). The chain's CDR3 is CASRHLEYWEKLFF.

The genes are TRBV27 and TRBJ1-3; lacking DNA, the TRBD1 call made by TCRdb goes unchecked. Germline assignment: CDR1 MNHEY and CDR2 SMNVEV (reference sequence). There are 14 residues in the CDR3. Here the CDR3 reads CASRQGGPGNTIYF.

The V call is TRBV19, the J call TRBJ2-7; the D call from TCRdb, TRBD1, cannot be confirmed without DNA. Germline V gives CDR1 LNHDA, CDR2 SQIVND (reference sequence). The CDR3 contains 15 residues. The CDR3 here is CASSVIQGADYEQYF.

This clonotype ranks as medium-sized in terms of frequency. The chain links TRBV12-2 to TRBJ1-2; the D gene TCRdb calls, TRBD1, cannot be checked with no DNA. TRBV12-2 is given as a pseudogene. The CDR3 consists of 13 residues. CDR3 residues: CASRHGGLVGYTF.

The chain is built from TRBV5-6 and TRBJ2-1. The CDR3 spans 12 residues. Germline V lookup: CDR1 SGHDT, CDR2 YYEEEE. CDR3 in amino acids: CASSLQSNEQFF. The full variable domain, completed using reference TRBV5-6 and TRBJ2-1, is DAGVTQSPTHLIKTRGQQVTLRCSPKSGHDTVSWYQQALGQGPQFIFQYYEEEERQRGNFPDRFSGHQFPNYSSELNVNALLLGDSALYLCASSLQSNEQFFGPGTRLTVL.

V is TRBV7-6 and J is TRBJ1-4. Germline V lookup: CDR1 SGHVS, CDR2 FNYEAQ. This CDR3 region has 15 residues. CDR3 sequence reads: CASSLEVGLNEKLFF.

This sequence joins TRBV29-1 and TRBJ2-7; TCRdb reports TRBD1, a call that lacks DNA to check it against. Germline values: CDR1 SQVTM, CDR2 ANQGSEA. CDR3 length: 14 residues. This CDR3 reads CSVAGERASYEQYF.

The chain joins TRBV6-6 to TRBJ2-7; there is no DNA to check the TCRdb D call of TRBD1. The germline V gene encodes CDR1 MNHNY and CDR2 SVGAGI (reference sequence). This CDR3 comprises 17 residues. The CDR3 spells CASSYSLAPGSPYEQYF.

The genes are TRBV29-1 and TRBJ2-7; TCRdb selects TRBD2, and the lack of DNA leaves this call unchecked. CDR3 length: 14 residues. The germline V gene encodes CDR1 SQVTM and CDR2 ANQGSEA. Here the CDR3 reads CSVGGAGSSRVQYF.

This chain joins TRBV7-8 and TRBJ2-1. The CDR3 contains 13 residues. Germline CDR1 and CDR2: SGHVS and FQNEAQ. CDR3 region: CASSLEPGNEQFF.

The CDR3 spells CASTPSPGVDQETQYF. The chain couples TRBV27 to TRBJ2-5; there is no DNA to check the TCRdb D call of TRBD2. The CDR3 is made up of 16 amino acids. The V gene's germline CDR1 is MNHEY and CDR2 SMNVEV (reference sequence).

Here the CDR3 reads CASSQDRSYEQYF. The rearrangement uses TRBV4-3 and TRBJ2-7. CDR1 LGHNA and CDR2 YSLEER come from the germline V gene. CDR3 length equals 13 residues.

The V gene is TRBV15, the J gene TRBJ2-2; TCRdb calls TRBD1, which cannot be checked without DNA. The germline gives CDR1 LNHNV, CDR2 YYDKDF (reference sequence). The CDR3 contains 16 residues. This chain's CDR3 is CATSSMDRANTGELFF.

The CDR3 sequence: CASSHTRDTRQGNTIYF. The chain employs TRBV4-2 and TRBJ1-3; TCRdb's D call, TRBD1, is unchecked because there is no DNA. Germline V CDR1 and CDR2: LGHNA, YNFKEQ. This CDR3 is built from 17 residues.

The chain recombines TRBV25-1 with TRBJ2-7; checking the TCRdb D call of TRBD1 is not possible without DNA. Germline V lookup: CDR1 MGHDK, CDR2 SYGVNS. The CDR3 is 13 residues long. CDR3: CASRGQGAFGQYF.

J is TRBJ2-7 and V is TRBV4-1. There are 15 residues in the CDR3. CDR1 MGHRA and CDR2 YSYEKL come from the germline V gene. The CDR3 loop is CASSQERGYSYEQYF.

The chain combines TRBV28 with TRBJ2-3; checking the TCRdb D call of TRBD1 is not possible without DNA. There are 13 residues in the CDR3. Germline values: CDR1 MDHEN, CDR2 SYDVKM. The CDR3 protein is CASGNRGEDTQYF.

The chain links TRBV27 to TRBJ2-1; TCRdb returns TRBD2, unconfirmable since there is no DNA. The germline V gene has CDR1 MNHEY and CDR2 SMNVEV (reference sequence). The CDR3 has 15 amino acids. CDR3: CASRDTSGGLSEQFF.

The chain is built from TRBV5-1 and TRBJ2-7; without DNA, the TCRdb call of TRBD2 cannot be checked. The CDR3 length is 13 residues. Germline values: CDR1 SGHRS, CDR2 YFSETQ. CDR3 sequence reads: CASSLLPTYEQYF.

The gene calls are TRBV12-3 or TRBV12-4 and TRBJ1-1; TCRdb proposes TRBD1, but this gene call is untestable without DNA. The CDR3 loop spans 14 amino acids. CDR3 protein: CASSWSPGGTEAFF.